These 9 T cell receptor beta chains came from one sample sequenced in a study of cytomegalovirus exposure and HLA in healthy donors. Both 60 Vbeta primers and 13 Jbeta primers went into the PCR. Libraries were prepared by immunoSEQ multiplex PCR; TCRdb keeps only in-frame clonotypes and omits some of them. The sample carries some 180,000 clones, around 80% recorded once. Source material: PBMCs. These receptors were taken from a girl between 5 and 17 years old in good health and CMV-seropositive.

V usage is TRBV11-2 and J usage is TRBJ2-4; no definite D call. Germline V lookup: CDR1 SGHAT, CDR2 FQNNGV. This CDR3 region has 14 residues. V gave up 0 bases and J gave up 0 bases, with 3 bases separating them. CDR3 in amino acids: CASSLDRAKNIQYF. CDR3 sequence (DNA): TGTGCCAGCAGCTTAGACAGAGCCAAAAACATTCAGTACTTC.

The rearrangement links TRBV7-8 to TRBJ1-4; D unresolved. CDR1 is SGHVS and CDR2 is FQNEAQ in the germline V gene. This CDR3 contains 15 residues. V gave up 1 base and J gave up 0 bases, with 6 bases separating them. This chain's CDR3 is CASSLGYSTNEKLFF. The DNA for the CDR3 is TGTGCCAGCAGCTTAGGGTACTCAACTAATGAAAAACTGTTTTTT.

The rearrangement uses TRBV27 and TRBJ2-7; 8 bases map to TRBD1. The CDR3 is made up of 15 amino acids. Germline V gives CDR1 MNHEY, CDR2 SMNVEV (reference sequence). Trimming took 9 bases from V and 4 from J; bases not matched to a gene: 14. CDR3 sequence (DNA): TGTGCCAGTACCTCGTTTGGCAGGGGGCGGTACGAGCAGTACTTC. Translation gives CASTSFGRGRYEQYF.

The chain uses TRBV25-1 and TRBJ1-2; D remains unclear. Germline V lookup: CDR1 MGHDK, CDR2 SYGVNS. The CDR3 is made up of 16 amino acids. V was pared by 3 bases and J by 0 bases, with 14 bases between. In DNA form, the CDR3 reads TGTGCCAGCAGTGAGTCCCTAGTGGGAGCTAACTATGGCTACACCTTC. As protein: CASSESLVGANYGYTF.

Worth noting for this clone: The same CDR3 also results from other DNA sequences found in this sample. V and J are TRBV4-2 and TRBJ1-5; D is unclear. V was pared by 0 bases and J by 3 bases, with 9 bases between. The germline V gene has CDR1 LGHNA and CDR2 YNFKEQ. The CDR3 runs to 15 residues. The CDR3 reads CASSQETGDNQPQHF. The CDR3 DNA follows: TGTGCCAGCAGCCAAGAGACGGGTGACAATCAGCCCCAGCATTTT.

The chain recombines TRBV10-1 with TRBJ2-5; 8 bases are a match to TRBD2. The CDR3 is 17 residues long. The J segment lost 2 bases and the V segment lost 8 bases, leaving 16 bases of the junction unmatched. Per germline, CDR1 WNHNN and CDR2 SYGVQD (reference sequence). The CDR3 protein is CASSKNQGVAGQETQYF. CDR3 nucleotide sequence: TGCGCCAGCTCAAAAAACCAGGGAGTAGCGGGGCAAGAGACCCAGTACTTC.

The CDR3 bases are TGTGCCAGCAGCTTCCCGCATACTAGCGGGATAAATGAGCAGTTCTTC. Translation: CASSFPHTSGINEQFF. This chain joins TRBV7-9 and TRBJ2-1; 10 bases line up with TRBD2. V dropped 3 bases and J dropped 7; count of bases not matched to a gene: 9. The CDR3 contains 16 residues. Germline V lookup: CDR1 SEHNR, CDR2 FQNEAQ (reference sequence).

The J gene is TRBJ2-5, the V gene TRBV4-3; the D is unclear. The CDR3 is 15 residues long. V was clipped by 1 base and J by 4 bases, with 13 bases between them. In germline, CDR1 is LGHNA, CDR2 YSLEER. The CDR3 spells CASSQGNGEGETQYF. CDR3 DNA: TGCGCCAGCAGCCAAGGGAACGGAGAAGGAGAGACCCAGTACTTC.

The chain uses TRBV10-1 and TRBJ2-1; the D gene is possibly TRBD2 (6 bases). This CDR3 has 15 amino acids. V lost 4 bases, J lost 5 bases, and 15 bases lay in between. Looked up from germline, CDR1 is WNHNN and CDR2 is SYGVQD (reference sequence). The CDR3 DNA sequence: TGCGCCAGCAGTGTGGGAGGACAAGAGGACAATGAGCAGTTCTTC. Its translation: CASSVGGQEDNEQFF.